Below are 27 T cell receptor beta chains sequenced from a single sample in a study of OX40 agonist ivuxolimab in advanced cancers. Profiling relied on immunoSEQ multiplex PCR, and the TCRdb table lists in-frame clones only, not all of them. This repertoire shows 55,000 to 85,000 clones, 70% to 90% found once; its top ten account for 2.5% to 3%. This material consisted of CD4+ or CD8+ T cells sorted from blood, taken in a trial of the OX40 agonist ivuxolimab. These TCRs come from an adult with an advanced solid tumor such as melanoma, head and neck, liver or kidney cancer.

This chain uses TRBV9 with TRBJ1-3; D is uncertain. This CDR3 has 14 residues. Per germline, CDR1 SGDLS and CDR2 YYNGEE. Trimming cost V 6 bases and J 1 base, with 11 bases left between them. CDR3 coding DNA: TGTGCCAGCAACCCCCGACCGTCTGGAAACACCATATATTTT. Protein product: CASNPRPSGNTIYF. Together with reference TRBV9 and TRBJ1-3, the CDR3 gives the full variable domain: DSGVTQTPKHLITATGQRVTLRCSPRSGDLSVYWYQQSLDQGLQFLIQYYNGEERAKGNILERFSAQQFPDLHSELNLSSLELGDSALYFCASNPRPSGNTIYFGEGSWLTVV.

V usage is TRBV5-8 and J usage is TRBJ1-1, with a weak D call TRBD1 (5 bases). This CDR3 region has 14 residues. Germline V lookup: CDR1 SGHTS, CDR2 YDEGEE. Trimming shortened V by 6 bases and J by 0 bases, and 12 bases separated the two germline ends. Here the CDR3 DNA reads TGTGCCAGCACAGAGGGGTGGGTGAACACTGAAGCTTTCTTT. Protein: CASTEGWVNTEAFF.

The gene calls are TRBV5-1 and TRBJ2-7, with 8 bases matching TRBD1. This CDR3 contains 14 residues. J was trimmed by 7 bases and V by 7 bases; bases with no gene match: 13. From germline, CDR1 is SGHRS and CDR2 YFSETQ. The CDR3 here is CASRISQGAGEQYF. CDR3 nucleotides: TGCGCCAGCCGCATAAGCCAGGGGGCTGGAGAGCAGTACTTC.

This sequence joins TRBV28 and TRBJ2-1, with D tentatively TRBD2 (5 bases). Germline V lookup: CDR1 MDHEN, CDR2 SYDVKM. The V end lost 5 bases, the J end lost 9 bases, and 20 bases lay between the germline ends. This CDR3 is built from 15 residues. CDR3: CASSPPGPIEGEQFF. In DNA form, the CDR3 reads TGTGCCAGCAGTCCCCCCGGACCCATTGAGGGTGAGCAGTTCTTC. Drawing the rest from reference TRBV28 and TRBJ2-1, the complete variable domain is DVKVTQSSRYLVKRTGEKVFLECVQDMDHENMFWYRQDPGLGLRLIYFSYDVKMKEKGDIPEGYSVSREKKERFSLILESASTNQTSMYLCASSPPGPIEGEQFFGPGTRLTVL.

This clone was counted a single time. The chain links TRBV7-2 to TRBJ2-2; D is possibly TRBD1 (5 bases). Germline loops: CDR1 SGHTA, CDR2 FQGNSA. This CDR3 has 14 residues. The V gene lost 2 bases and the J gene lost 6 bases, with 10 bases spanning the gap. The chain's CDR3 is CASSLTRDAGELFF. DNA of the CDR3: TGTGCCAGCAGCTTAACCAGGGATGCCGGGGAGCTGTTTTTT.

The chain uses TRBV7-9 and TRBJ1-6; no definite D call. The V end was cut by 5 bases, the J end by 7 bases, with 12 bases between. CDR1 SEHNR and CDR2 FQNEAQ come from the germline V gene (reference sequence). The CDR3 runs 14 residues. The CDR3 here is CASSPRGYNSPLHF. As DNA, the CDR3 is TGTGCCAGCAGCCCTCGAGGGTACAATTCACCCCTCCACTTT.

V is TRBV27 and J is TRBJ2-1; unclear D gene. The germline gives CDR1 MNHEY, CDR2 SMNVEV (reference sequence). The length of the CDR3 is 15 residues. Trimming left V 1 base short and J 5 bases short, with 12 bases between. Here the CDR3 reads CASSLFSLNNNEQFF. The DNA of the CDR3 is TGTGCCAGCAGTTTATTCTCCCTCAACAACAATGAGCAGTTCTTC.

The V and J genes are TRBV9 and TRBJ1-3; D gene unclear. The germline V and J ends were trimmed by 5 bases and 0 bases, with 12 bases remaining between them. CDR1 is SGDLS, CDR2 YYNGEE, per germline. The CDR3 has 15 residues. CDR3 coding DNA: TGTGCCAGCAGTCCTAGTCCCCTCTCTGGAAACACCATATATTTT. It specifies CASSPSPLSGNTIYF.

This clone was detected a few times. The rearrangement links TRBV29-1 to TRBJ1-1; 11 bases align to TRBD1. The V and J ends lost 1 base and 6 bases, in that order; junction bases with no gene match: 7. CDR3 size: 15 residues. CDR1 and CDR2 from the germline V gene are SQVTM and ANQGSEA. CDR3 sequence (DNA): TGCAGCGTTGAAGGAGGACAGGGGGCGCTTCCTGAAGCTTTCTTT. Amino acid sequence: CSVEGGQGALPEAFF.

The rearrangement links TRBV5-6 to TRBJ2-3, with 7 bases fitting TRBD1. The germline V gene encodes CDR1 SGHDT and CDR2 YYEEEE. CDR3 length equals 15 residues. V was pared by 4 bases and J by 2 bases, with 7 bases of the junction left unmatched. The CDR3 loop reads CASSTKQGSTDTQYF. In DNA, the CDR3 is TGTGCCAGCAGCACCAAACAGGGGTCCACAGATACGCAGTATTTT.

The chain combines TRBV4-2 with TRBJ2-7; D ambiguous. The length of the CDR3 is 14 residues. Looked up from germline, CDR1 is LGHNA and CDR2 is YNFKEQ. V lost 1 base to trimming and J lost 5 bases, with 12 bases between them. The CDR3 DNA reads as TGTGCCAGCAGCCAAGTCAACTATCCAAACGAGCAGTACTTC. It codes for CASSQVNYPNEQYF.

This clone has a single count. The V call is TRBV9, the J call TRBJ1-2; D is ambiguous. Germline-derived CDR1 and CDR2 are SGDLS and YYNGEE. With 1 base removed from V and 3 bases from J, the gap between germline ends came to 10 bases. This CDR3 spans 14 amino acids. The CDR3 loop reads CASSVWAGDYGYTF. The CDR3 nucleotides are TGTGCCAGCAGCGTATGGGCTGGGGACTATGGCTACACCTTC.

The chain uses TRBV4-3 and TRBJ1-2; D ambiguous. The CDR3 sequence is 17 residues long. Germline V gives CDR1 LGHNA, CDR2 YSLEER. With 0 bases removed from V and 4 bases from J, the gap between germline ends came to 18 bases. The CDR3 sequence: CASSQDFVQARVYGYTF. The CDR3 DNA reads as TGCGCCAGCAGCCAAGATTTCGTCCAGGCCCGAGTCTATGGCTACACCTTC.

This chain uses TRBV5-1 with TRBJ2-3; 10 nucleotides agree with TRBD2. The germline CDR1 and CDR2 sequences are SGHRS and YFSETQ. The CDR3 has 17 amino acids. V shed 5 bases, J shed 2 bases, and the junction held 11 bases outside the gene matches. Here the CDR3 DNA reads TGCGCCAGCAGGAATGGCCGGACTAGCGGCACCACAGATACGCAGTATTTT. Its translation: CASRNGRTSGTTDTQYF.

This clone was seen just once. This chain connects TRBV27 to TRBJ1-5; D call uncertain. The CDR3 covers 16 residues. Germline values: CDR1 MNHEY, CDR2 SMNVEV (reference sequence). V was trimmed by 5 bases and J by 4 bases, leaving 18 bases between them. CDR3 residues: CASSPYGGLENQPQHF. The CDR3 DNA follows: TGTGCCAGCAGTCCCTACGGAGGGTTAGAGAATCAGCCCCAGCATTTT.

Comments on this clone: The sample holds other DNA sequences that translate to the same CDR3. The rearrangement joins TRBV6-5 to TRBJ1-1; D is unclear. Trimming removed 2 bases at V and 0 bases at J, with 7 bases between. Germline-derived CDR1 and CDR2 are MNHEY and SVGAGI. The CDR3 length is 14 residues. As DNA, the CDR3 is TGTGCCAGCAGTTACGAGCCCTTGAACACTGAAGCTTTCTTT. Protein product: CASSYEPLNTEAFF.

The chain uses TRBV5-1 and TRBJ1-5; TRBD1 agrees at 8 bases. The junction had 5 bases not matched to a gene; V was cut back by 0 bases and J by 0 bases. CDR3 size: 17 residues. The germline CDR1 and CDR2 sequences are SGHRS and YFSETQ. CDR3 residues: CASSLGTGTYSNQPQHF. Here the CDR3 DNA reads TGCGCCAGCAGCTTGGGGACAGGGACTTATAGCAATCAGCCCCAGCATTTT.

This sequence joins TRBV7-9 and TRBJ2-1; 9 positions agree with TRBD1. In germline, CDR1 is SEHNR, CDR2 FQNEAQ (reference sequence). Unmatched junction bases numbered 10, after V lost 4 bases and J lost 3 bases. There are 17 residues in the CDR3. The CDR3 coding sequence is TGTGCCAGCAGCTCGCACTGGGACAGGGCAGACTACAATGAGCAGTTCTTC. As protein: CASSSHWDRADYNEQFF.

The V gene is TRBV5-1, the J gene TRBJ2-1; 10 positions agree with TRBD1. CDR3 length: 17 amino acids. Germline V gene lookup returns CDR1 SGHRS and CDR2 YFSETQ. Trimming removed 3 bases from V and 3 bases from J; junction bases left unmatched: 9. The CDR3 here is CASSSGQGQLFYNEQFF. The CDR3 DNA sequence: TGCGCCAGCAGCTCGGGACAGGGGCAGCTTTTCTACAATGAGCAGTTCTTC.

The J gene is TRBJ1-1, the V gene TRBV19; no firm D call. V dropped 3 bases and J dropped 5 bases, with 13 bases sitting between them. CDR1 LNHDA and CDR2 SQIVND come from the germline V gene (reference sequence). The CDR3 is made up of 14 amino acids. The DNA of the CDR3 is TGTGCCAGTAGTATGGGTTCTATTTCGACTGAAGCTTTCTTT. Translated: CASSMGSISTEAFF.

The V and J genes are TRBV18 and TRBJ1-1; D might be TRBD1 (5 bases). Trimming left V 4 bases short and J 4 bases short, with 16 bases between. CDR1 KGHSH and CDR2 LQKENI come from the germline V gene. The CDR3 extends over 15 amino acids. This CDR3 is CASSRLGERGTEAFF. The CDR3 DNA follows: TGTGCCAGCTCACGTCTGGGAGAAAGGGGCACTGAAGCTTTCTTT.

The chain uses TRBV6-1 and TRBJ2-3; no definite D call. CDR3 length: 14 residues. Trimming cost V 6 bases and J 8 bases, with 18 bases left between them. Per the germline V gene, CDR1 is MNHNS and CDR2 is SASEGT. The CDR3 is CASREDGTNPTQYF. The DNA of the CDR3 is TGTGCCAGCAGAGAGGACGGAACTAACCCTACGCAGTATTTT.

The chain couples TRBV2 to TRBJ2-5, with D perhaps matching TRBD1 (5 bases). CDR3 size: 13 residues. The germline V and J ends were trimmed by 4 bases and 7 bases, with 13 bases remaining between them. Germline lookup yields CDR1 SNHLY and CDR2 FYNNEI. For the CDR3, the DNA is TGTGCCAGCAGTGGGGGCGCCGGCGGGACCCAGTACTTC. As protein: CASSGGAGGTQYF.

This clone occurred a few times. The CDR3 is CASSLEGQGGTEAFF. CDR3 nucleotide sequence: TGTGCCAGCAGCTTGGAGGGACAGGGGGGCACTGAAGCTTTCTTT. The genes are TRBV5-5 and TRBJ1-1, with 11 bases aligning to TRBD1. The CDR3 runs to 15 residues. With V trimmed by 0 bases and J by 4 bases, 2 bases remained unmatched. Germline V gene lookup returns CDR1 SGHKS and CDR2 YYEKEE (reference sequence).

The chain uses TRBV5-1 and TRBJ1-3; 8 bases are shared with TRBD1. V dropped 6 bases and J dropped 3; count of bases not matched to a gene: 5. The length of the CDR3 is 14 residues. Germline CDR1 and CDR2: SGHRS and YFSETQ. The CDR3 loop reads CASKTGADGNTIYF. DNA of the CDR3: TGCGCCAGCAAGACAGGGGCTGATGGAAACACCATATATTTT.

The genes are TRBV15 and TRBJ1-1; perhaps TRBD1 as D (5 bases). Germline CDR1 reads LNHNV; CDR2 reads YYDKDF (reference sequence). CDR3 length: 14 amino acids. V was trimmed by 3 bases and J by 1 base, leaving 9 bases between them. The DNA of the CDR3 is TGTGCCACCAGCAGGGGACGGCCGAACACTGAAGCTTTCTTT. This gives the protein CATSRGRPNTEAFF.

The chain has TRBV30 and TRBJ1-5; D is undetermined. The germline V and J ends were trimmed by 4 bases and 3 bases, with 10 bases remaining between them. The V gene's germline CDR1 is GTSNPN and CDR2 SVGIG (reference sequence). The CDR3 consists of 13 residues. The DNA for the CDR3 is TGTGCCTGGACAGCGGGGTTCAATCAGCCCCAGCATTTT. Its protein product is CAWTAGFNQPQHF. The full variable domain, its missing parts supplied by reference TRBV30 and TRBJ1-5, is SQTIHQWPATLVQPVGSPLSLECTVEGTSNPNLYWYRQAAGRGLQLLFYSVGIGQISSEVPQNLSASRPQDRQFILSSKKLLLSDSGFYLCAWTAGFNQPQHFGDGTRLSIL.